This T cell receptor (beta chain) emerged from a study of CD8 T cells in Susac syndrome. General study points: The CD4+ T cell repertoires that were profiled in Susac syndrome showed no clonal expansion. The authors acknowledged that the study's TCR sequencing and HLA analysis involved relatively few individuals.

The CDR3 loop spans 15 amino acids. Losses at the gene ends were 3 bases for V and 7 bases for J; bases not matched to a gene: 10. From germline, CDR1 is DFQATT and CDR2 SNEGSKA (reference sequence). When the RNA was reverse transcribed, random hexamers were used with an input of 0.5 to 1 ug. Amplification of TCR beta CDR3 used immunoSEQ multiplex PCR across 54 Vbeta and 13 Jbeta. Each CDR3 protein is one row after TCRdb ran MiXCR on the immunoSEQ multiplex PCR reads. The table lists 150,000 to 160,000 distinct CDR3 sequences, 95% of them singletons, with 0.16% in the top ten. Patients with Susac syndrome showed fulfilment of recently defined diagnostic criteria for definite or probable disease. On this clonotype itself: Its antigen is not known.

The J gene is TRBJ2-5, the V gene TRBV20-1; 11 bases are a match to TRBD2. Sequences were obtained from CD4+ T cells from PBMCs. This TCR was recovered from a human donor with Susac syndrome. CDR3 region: CSASPPGTSGLTQYF. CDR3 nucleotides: TGCAGTGCTAGCCCGCCCGGGACTAGCGGCCTGACCCAGTACTTC.